The 14 T cell receptor beta chains in this list originate from one sample, sequenced in a study of T cell repertoires in cytomegalovirus infection (dated by TCRdb to 2018 to 2020). TCRdb names Illumina HiSeq 1500 as the instrument used. TCRdb took the public reads, trimmed them with fastp at Q25, ran MiXCR for clone calling and kept in-frame beta chains. Each record represents a unique CDR3 protein, reported with the most common genes and DNA among its rows. The sample table contains over 300,000 distinct CDR3 sequences; only one count was recorded for 8% to 9.5% of them. In total, the top ten clones hold 4.3% of the sample. The sample comprised PBMCs. Source of these receptors: a human donor in good health (CMV status not recorded). Some clones in this sample may be carry-over from other donors' samples.

This clonotype was counted only a few times. J is TRBJ1-4 and V is TRBV10-3, with a possible D match to TRBD1 (5 bases). V was trimmed by 6 bases and J by 0 bases, leaving 8 bases between them. The CDR3 totals 14 residues. Germline assignment: CDR1 ENHRY and CDR2 SYGVKD. CDR3 loop: CAISSGSTNEKLFF. The CDR3 DNA is TGTGCCATCAGCTCAGGGTCAACTAATGAAAAACTGTTTTTT.

Of note for this clonotype: Possible read error: a much larger clone is one base away. The rearrangement links TRBV7-9 to TRBJ2-5; D gene unclear. V was trimmed by 2 bases and J by 7 bases, leaving 5 bases between them. This CDR3 comprises 11 residues. Per germline, CDR1 SEHNR and CDR2 FQNEAQ (reference sequence). This chain's CDR3 is CASSLKGTQYF. The CDR3, as DNA: TGTGCCAGCAGCTTAAAAGGGACCCAGTACTTC.

This clonotype was counted only a few times. The chain links TRBV6-1 to TRBJ2-6; D remains unclear. Trimming took off 7 bases at V and 2 bases at J, with 9 bases between the two ends. Germline assignment: CDR1 MNHNS and CDR2 SASEGT. The CDR3 loop spans 14 amino acids. The CDR3 here is CASMVLPGANVLTF. Written as DNA, the CDR3 is TGTGCCAGCATGGTGTTGCCTGGGGCCAACGTCCTGACTTTC.

This clonotype was seen many times. The chain couples TRBV7-8 to TRBJ1-6; D not resolved. The CDR3 has 17 residues. Trimming took 0 bases from V and 0 from J, leaving 9 bases between them. From germline, CDR1 is SGHVS and CDR2 FQNEAQ. In DNA, the CDR3 is TGTGCCAGCAGCTTAGCTGGGGAGGGCTCCTATAATTCACCCCTCCACTTT. Protein product: CASSLAGEGSYNSPLHF. The whole variable domain, remainder taken from reference TRBV7-8 and TRBJ1-6, is GAGVSQSPRYKVAKRGQDVALRCDPISGHVSLFWYQQALGQGPEFLTYFQNEAQLDKSGLPSDRFFAERPEGSVSTLKIQRTQQEDSAVYLCASSLAGEGSYNSPLHFGNGTRLTVT.

The rearrangement uses TRBV28 and TRBJ2-7; D might be TRBD1 (5 bases). The V and J ends lost 6 bases and 0 bases respectively, with 12 bases between them. The CDR3 length is 14 residues. Germline V gene data show CDR1 as MDHEN and CDR2 as SYDVKM. CDR3 in DNA: TGTGCCAGCAGGCGCAGGGAAAGCTCCTACGAGCAGTACTTC. The encoded protein is CASRRRESSYEQYF.

The chain joins TRBV18 to TRBJ1-4; D possibly corresponds to TRBD1 (5 bases). Germline CDR1 KGHSH, CDR2 LQKENI. V was shortened by 3 bases and J by 8 bases, with 7 bases between the two germline ends. The CDR3 covers 12 residues. The CDR3 DNA sequence: TGTGCCAGCTCACCGGAGGGGGAAAAACTGTTTTTT. Amino acid sequence: CASSPEGEKLFF.

This clonotype was detected only a few times. As DNA, the CDR3 is TGTGCCAGCGGCCTGGTCTACGAGCAGTACTTC. It yields the protein CASGLVYEQYF. The V call is TRBV27, the J call TRBJ2-7; no firm D call. V lost 8 bases to trimming and J lost 3 bases, with 8 bases between them. The V gene's germline CDR1 is MNHEY and CDR2 SMNVEV (reference sequence). The CDR3 extends over 11 amino acids.

This clonotype turned up a few times. The gene calls are TRBV7-6 and TRBJ2-3, with 10 nucleotides matching TRBD2. Trimming at V came to 2 bases and at J to 2 bases, leaving 1 base not matched to a gene. Germline V gene data show CDR1 as SGHVS and CDR2 as FNYEAQ. CDR3 length: 15 amino acids. The CDR3 protein is CASSLLAGDTDTQYF. DNA for the CDR3: TGTGCCAGCAGCTTACTAGCGGGAGACACAGATACGCAGTATTTT.

This clonotype was recorded a few times. The J gene is TRBJ1-5, the V gene TRBV10-1; no definite D call. Trimming cost V 0 bases and J 1 base, with 4 bases left between them. This CDR3 comprises 14 residues. Germline V gives CDR1 WNHNN, CDR2 SYGVQD (reference sequence). The CDR3: CASSESGSNQPQHF. The CDR3 coding sequence is TGCGCCAGCAGTGAGTCAGGGAGCAATCAGCCCCAGCATTTT.

This clonotype was seen only a few times. The chain carries TRBV7-8 and TRBJ1-2, with 9 bases identical to TRBD1. V lost 5 bases to trimming and J lost 0 bases; unmatched junction nucleotides: 10. CDR1 is SGHVS and CDR2 is FQNEAQ in the germline V gene. The CDR3 loop spans 17 amino acids. CDR3 loop: CASSPTRTGVTNYGYTF. CDR3 bases: TGTGCCAGCAGCCCGACCCGGACAGGGGTCACTAACTATGGCTACACCTTC.

Comments on this clonotype: A read error is possible here, since a much larger clone lies one base away. This chain links TRBV7-2 with TRBJ2-7, with unresolved D. The CDR3 has 13 amino acids. Germline CDR1 reads SGHTA; CDR2 reads FQGNSA. The V gene lost 6 bases and the J gene lost 0 bases, with 9 bases spanning the gap. CDR3 in amino acids: CASRLHPSYEQYF. The CDR3 DNA follows: TGTGCCAGCAGGCTTCACCCCTCCTACGAGCAGTACTTC.

The chain is built from TRBV10-3 and TRBJ2-1; 12 positions agree with TRBD2. From germline, CDR1 is ENHRY and CDR2 SYGVKD. V shed 6 bases and J 1 base; nucleotides not matched to a gene: 4. This CDR3 is 16 amino acids long. The CDR3 nucleotides are TGTGCCATCAGCCCTAGCGGGGGGGCGTCCTACAATGAGCAGTTCTTC. Its translation: CAISPSGGASYNEQFF.

This clonotype was recorded many times. This chain connects TRBV7-2 to TRBJ2-1, with 10 bases matching TRBD2. The germline V gene encodes CDR1 SGHTA and CDR2 FQGNSA. V trimming: 5 bases; J trimming: 3 bases; junction bases outside the gene matches: 7. The CDR3 consists of 16 residues. The CDR3 protein is CASSPRLAGYYNEQFF. DNA for the CDR3: TGTGCCAGCAGCCCGAGACTAGCGGGTTACTACAATGAGCAGTTCTTC. Full variable domain (missing parts from reference TRBV7-2 and TRBJ2-1): GAGVSQSPSNKVTEKGKDVELRCDPISGHTALYWYRQSLGQGLEFLIYFQGNSAPDKSGLPSDRFSAERTGGSVSTLTIQRTQQEDSAVYLCASSPRLAGYYNEQFFGPGTRLTVL.

The rearrangement uses TRBV2 and TRBJ2-1; D is undetermined. This CDR3 region has 12 residues. The V end lost 3 bases, the J end lost 12 bases, and 12 bases lay between the germline ends. Germline CDR1 and CDR2: SNHLY and FYNNEI. The CDR3 bases are TGTGCCAGCAGTGAGGCTGTCGAGAGGCAGTTCTTC. Residues: CASSEAVERQFF. Full variable domain (rest looked up from reference TRBV2 and TRBJ2-1): EPEVTQTPSHQVTQMGQEVILRCVPISNHLYFYWYRQILGQKVEFLVSFYNNEISEKSEIFDDQFSVERPDGSNFTLKIRSTKLEDSAMYFCASSEAVERQFFGPGTRLTVL.